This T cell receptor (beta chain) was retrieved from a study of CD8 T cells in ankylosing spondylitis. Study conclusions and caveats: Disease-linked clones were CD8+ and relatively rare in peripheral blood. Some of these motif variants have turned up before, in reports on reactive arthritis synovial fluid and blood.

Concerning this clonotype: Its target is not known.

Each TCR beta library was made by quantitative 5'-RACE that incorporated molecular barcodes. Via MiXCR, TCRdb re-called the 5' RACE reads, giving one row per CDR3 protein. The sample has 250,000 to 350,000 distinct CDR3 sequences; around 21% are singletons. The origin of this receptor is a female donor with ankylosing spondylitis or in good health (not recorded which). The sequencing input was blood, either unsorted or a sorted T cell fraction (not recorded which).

The CDR3 DNA sequence: TGTGCCAGCCCAGGGACTAGCGGGACCACAGATACGCAGTATTTT. As protein: CASPGTSGTTDTQYF. J is TRBJ2-3 and V is TRBV2; the match to TRBD2 covers 13 bases. This CDR3 comprises 15 residues. J gave up 2 bases and V 8 bases, and 4 bases lay outside the gene matches. Germline V gives CDR1 SNHLY, CDR2 FYNNEI.